This TCR beta chain was identified during a study of T cell clonotyping in hematopoietic cell transplantation. Regarding the study as a whole: Graft donor and pretransplant recipient Inverse Simpson Index values predicted broader posttransplant TCR diversity. Recipient TCR diversity dropped after transplant; expanded clonotypes rose from day 30 to 180.

Remarks on this clone: Antigen specificity is unknown.

Profiling relied on immunoSEQ multiplex PCR, and the TCRdb table lists in-frame clones only, not all of them. The data show about 15,000 clones, with around 71% seen just once and around 9.9% held by the top ten. Germline V gene data show CDR1 as MNHEY and CDR2 as SMNVEV (reference sequence). With 5 bases clipped from V and 7 bases from J, the junction kept 8 bases outside the gene matches. This CDR3 region has 14 residues. This TCR came from a woman aged 55-70 years in good health. Some clones in this sample may be carry-over from other donors' samples. Material: peripheral blood mononuclear cells. This chain connects TRBV27 to TRBJ2-1, with 7 bases fitting TRBD2. The CDR3 coding sequence is TGTGCCAGCAGTCACGGGACTACGAGGAATGAGCAGTTCTTC. Translated, it gives CASSHGTTRNEQFF.